This T cell receptor (beta chain) was found in a study of blood T cell repertoires in COVID-19. Study background: Italy, Spain and the United States were the sources of the convalescent and acute COVID-19 samples. Sample material is recorded as cDNA or gDNA derived from T cells, B-cell-depleted T cells, or PBMCs.

V gave up 6 bases and J gave up 4 bases; unmatched junction bases: 11. Germline CDR1 and CDR2: SGHRS and YFSETQ. The CDR3 is 15 amino acids. This clone was recorded only once. Authors' data handling: Estimation of nucleated cell counts relied on the amplification of reference gene primers. TCRdb keeps only in-frame clones here, not all; method: immunoSEQ multiplex PCR. Clone size and the V and J calls come from that table; the DNA yielded D and trimming. The repertoire holds 200,000 to 250,000 clones, about 80% seen once, with nearly 9% in the top ten. V is TRBV5-1 and J is TRBJ2-3, with TRBD1 matching 7 bases. This sequence was found in a man older than 75 with acute or convalescent COVID-19. Sample: peripheral blood. CDR3 loop: CASTQQGFRADTQYF. The CDR3 DNA is TGCGCCAGCACCCAACAGGGGTTTCGGGCAGATACGCAGTATTTT.